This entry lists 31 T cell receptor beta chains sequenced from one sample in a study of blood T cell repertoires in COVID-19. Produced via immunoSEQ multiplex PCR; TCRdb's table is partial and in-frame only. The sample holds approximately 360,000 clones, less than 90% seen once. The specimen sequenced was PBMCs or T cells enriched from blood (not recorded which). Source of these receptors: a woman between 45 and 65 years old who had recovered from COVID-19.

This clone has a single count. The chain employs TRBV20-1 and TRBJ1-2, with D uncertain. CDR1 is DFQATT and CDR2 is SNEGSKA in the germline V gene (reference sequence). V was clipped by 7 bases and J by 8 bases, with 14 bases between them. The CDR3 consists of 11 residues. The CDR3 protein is CSVSIREGYTF. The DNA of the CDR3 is TGCAGTGTTTCAATCCGAGAGGGCTACACCTTC.

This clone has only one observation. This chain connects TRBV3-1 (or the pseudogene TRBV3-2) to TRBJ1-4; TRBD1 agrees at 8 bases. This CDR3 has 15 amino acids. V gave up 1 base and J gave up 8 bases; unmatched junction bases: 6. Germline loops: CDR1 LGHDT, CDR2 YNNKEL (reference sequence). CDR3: CASSQGAGGGEKLFF. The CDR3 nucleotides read TGTGCCAGCAGCCAAGGGGCAGGGGGCGGAGAAAAACTGTTTTTT.

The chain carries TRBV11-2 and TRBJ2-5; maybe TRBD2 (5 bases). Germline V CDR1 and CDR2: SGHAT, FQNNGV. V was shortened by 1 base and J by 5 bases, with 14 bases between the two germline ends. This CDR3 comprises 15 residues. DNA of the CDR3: TGTGCCAGCAGCTTAGCGGGAACCCCAGCGGAGACCCAGTACTTC. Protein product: CASSLAGTPAETQYF.

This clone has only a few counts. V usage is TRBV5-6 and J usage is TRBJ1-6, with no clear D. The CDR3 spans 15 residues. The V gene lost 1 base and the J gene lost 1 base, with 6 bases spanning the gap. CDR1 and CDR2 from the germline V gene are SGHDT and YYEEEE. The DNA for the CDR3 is TGTGCCAGCAGCTTGAGAGGTTCCTATAATTCACCCCTCCACTTT. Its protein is CASSLRGSYNSPLHF.

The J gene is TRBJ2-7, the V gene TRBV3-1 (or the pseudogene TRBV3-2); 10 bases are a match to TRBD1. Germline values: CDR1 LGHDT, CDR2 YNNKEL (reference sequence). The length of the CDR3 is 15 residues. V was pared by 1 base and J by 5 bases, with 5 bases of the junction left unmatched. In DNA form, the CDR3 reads TGTGCCAGCAGCCAAGTTGGGACAGGGGCAGACGAGCAGTACTTC. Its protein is CASSQVGTGADEQYF.

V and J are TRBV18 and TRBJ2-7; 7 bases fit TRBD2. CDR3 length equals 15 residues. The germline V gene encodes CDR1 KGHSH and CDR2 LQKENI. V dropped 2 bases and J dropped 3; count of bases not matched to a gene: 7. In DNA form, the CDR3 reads TGTGCCAGCTCACCAGCTGGGCTAGCGGTCTACGAGCAGTACTTC. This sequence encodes CASSPAGLAVYEQYF.

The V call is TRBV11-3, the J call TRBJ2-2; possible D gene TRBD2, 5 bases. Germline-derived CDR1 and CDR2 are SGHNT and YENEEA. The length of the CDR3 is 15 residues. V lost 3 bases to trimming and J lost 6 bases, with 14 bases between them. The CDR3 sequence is CASSFRTVGPGELFF. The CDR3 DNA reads TGTGCCAGCAGCTTCCGGACTGTCGGGCCCGGGGAGCTGTTTTTT.

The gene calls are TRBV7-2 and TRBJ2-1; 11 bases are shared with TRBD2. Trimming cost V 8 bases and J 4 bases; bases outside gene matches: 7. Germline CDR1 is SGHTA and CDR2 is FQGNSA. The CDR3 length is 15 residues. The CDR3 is CASGGTSGSYNEQFF. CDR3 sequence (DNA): TGTGCCAGCGGAGGCACTAGCGGGAGTTACAATGAGCAGTTCTTC.

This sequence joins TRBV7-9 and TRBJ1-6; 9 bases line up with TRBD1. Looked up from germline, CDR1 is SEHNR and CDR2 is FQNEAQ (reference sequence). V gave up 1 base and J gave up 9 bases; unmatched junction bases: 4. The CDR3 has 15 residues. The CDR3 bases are TGTGCCAGCAGCTTAGAGGGGACAGGGAGTTCACCCCTCCACTTT. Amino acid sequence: CASSLEGTGSSPLHF.

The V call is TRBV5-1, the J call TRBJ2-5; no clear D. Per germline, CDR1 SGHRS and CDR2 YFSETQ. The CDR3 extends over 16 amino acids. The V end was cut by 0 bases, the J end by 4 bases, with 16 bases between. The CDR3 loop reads CASSLASLWAPETQYF. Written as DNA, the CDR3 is TGCGCCAGCAGCTTGGCCTCGCTATGGGCGCCAGAGACCCAGTACTTC.

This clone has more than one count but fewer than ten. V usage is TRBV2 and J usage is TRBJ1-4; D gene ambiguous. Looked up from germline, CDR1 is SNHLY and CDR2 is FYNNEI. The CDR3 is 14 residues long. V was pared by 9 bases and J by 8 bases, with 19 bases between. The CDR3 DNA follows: TGTGCCAGTTTCTACAGTCCCCAAGGCGAAAAACTGTTTTTT. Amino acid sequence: CASFYSPQGEKLFF.

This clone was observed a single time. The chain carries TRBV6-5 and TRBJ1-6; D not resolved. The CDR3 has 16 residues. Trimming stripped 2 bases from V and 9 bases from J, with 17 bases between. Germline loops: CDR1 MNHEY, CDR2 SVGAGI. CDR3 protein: CASSYHSWQGGSPLHF. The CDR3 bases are TGTGCCAGCAGTTACCATAGTTGGCAAGGCGGTTCACCCCTCCACTTT.

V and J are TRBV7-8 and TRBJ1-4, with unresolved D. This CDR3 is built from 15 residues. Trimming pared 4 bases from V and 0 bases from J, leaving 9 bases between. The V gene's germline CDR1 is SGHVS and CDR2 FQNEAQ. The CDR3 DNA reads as TGTGCCAGCAGCTCCGAGGCCGCAACTAATGAAAAACTGTTTTTT. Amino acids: CASSSEAATNEKLFF. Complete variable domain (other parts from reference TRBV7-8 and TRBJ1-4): GAGVSQSPRYKVAKRGQDVALRCDPISGHVSLFWYQQALGQGPEFLTYFQNEAQLDKSGLPSDRFFAERPEGSVSTLKIQRTQQEDSAVYLCASSSEAATNEKLFFGSGTQLSVL.

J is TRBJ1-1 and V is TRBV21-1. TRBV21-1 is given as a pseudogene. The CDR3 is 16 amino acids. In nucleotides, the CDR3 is TGTGCCAGCAGCAAAGAAGGGACGAAGGAGGGCACTGAAGCTTTCTTT. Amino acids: CASSKEGTKEGTEAFF.

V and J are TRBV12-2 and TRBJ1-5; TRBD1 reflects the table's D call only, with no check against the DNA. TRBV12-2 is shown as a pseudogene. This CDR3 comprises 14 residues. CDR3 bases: TGTGCAAGTCGAATTGGACAGGGAAATCAGCCCCAGCATTTT. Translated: CASRIGQGNQPQHF.

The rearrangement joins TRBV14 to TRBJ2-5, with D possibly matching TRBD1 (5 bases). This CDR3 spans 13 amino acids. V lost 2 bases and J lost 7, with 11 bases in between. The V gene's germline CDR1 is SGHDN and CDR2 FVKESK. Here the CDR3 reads CASSQLGVGTQYF. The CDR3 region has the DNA TGTGCCAGCAGCCAACTAGGGGTTGGGACCCAGTACTTC.

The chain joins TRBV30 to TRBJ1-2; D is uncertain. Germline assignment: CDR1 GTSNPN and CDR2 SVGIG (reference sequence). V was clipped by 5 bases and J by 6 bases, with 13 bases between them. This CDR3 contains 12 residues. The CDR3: CAWELFAHGYTF. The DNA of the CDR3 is TGTGCCTGGGAGCTTTTCGCCCATGGCTACACCTTC.

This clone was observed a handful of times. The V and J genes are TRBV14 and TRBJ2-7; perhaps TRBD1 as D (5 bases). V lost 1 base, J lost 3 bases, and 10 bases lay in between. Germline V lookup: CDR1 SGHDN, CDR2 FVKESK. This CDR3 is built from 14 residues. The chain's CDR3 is CASSQGDRYYEQYF. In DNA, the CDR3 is TGTGCCAGCAGCCAAGGAGACAGATACTACGAGCAGTACTTC.

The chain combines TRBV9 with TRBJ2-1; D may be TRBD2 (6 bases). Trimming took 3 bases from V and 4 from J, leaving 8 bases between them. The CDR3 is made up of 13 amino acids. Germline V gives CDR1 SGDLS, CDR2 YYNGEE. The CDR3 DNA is TGTGCCAGCAGCGCCGGGGGTTACAATGAGCAGTTCTTC. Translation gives CASSAGGYNEQFF.

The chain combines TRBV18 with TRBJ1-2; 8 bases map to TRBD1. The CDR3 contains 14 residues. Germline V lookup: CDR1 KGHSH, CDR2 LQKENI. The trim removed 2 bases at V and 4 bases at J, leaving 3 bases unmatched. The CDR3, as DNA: TGTGCCAGCTCACCAGGACAGGGTCTCTATGGCTACACCTTC. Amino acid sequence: CASSPGQGLYGYTF.

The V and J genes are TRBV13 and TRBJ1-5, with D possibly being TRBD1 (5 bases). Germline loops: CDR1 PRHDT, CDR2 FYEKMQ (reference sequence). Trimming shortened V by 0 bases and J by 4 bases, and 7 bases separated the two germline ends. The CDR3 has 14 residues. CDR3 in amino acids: CASSLGGLNQPQHF. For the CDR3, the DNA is TGTGCCAGCAGCTTAGGGGGGCTAAATCAGCCCCAGCATTTT.

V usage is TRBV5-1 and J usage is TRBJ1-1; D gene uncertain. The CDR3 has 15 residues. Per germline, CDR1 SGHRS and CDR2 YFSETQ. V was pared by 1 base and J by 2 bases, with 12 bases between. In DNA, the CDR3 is TGCGCCAGCAGCTTGAGGCAGGCACCAAACACTGAAGCTTTCTTT. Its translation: CASSLRQAPNTEAFF.

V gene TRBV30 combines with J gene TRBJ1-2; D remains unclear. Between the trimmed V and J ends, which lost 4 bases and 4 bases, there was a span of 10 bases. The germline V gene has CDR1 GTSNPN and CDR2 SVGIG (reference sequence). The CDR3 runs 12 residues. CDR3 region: CAWTRSPYGYTF. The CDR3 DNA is TGTGCCTGGACCAGGTCTCCCTATGGCTACACCTTC.

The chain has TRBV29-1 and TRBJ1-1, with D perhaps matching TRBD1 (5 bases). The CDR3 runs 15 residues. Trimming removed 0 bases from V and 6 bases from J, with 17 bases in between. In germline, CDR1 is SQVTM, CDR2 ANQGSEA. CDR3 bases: TGCAGCGTTGAAGAATGGTCCGGGGGGAGAGCTGAAGCTTTCTTT. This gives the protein CSVEEWSGGRAEAFF.

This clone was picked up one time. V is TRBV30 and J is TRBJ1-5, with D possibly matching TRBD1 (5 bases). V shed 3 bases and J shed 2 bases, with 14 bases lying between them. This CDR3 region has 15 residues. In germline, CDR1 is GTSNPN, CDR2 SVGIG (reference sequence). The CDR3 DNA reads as TGTGCCTGGAGCCTTCCCTGGGGGGGCAATCAGCCCCAGCATTTT. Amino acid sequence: CAWSLPWGGNQPQHF.

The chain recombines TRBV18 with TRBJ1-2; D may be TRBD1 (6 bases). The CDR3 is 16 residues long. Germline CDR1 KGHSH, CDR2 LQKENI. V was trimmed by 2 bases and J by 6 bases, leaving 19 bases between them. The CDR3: CASSPTTTGWPDGYTF. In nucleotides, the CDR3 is TGTGCCAGCTCACCAACAACTACAGGGTGGCCGGATGGCTACACCTTC.

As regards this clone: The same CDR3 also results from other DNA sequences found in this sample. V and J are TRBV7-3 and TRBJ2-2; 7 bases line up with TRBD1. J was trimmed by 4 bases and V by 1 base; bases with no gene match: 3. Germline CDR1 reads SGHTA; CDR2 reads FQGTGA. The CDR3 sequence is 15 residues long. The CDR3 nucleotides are TGTGCCAGCAGCTTAAGACAGGGCGGCACCGGGGAGCTGTTTTTT. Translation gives CASSLRQGGTGELFF.

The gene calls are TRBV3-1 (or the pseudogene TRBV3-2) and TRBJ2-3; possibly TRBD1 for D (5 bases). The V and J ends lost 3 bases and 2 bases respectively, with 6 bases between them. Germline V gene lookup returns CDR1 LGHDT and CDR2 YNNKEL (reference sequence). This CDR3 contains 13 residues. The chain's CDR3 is CASSQGLTDTQYF. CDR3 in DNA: TGTGCCAGCAGCCAGGGGCTCACAGATACGCAGTATTTT.

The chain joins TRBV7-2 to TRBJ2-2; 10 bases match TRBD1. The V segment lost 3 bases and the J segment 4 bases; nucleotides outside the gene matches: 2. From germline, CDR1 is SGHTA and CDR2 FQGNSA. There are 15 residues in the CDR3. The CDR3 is CASSLGTGATGELFF. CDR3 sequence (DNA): TGTGCCAGCAGCTTGGGGACAGGGGCCACCGGGGAGCTGTTTTTT.

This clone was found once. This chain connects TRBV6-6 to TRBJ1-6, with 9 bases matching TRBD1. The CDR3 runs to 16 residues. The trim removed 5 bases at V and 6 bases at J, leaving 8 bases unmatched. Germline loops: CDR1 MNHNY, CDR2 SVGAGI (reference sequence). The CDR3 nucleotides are TGTGCCAGCAGTGTGACAGGGGGTCCCCCTAATTCACCCCTCCACTTT. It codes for CASSVTGGPPNSPLHF.

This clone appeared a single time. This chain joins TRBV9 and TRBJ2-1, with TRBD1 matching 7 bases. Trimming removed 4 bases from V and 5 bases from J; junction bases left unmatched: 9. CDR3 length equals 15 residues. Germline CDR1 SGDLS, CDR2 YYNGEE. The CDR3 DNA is TGTGCCAGCAGCCCCCGACAGGGACGGGACAATGAGCAGTTCTTC. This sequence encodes CASSPRQGRDNEQFF.